This T cell receptor beta chain originates from a study of OX40 agonist ivuxolimab in advanced cancers. Looking at the study overall: Ivuxolimab, an agonistic anti-OX40 (CD134) antibody, was given to patients. Findings and limits, study-wide: Clonal expansion from baseline to week 6 occurred in both CD4+ and CD8+ T cells.

With respect to this clone: What it recognizes is unknown.

Prior autoimmune disease or systemic immunosuppression barred patients. Blood sampling took place at baseline, cycle 4 day 1, and cycle 7 day 1. The V gene lost 6 bases and the J gene lost 5 bases, with 14 bases spanning the gap. Looked up from germline, CDR1 is LNHDA and CDR2 is SQIVND (reference sequence). The CDR3 covers 13 residues. Some clones are missing from TCRdb's copy, which holds only in-frame ones; the method was immunoSEQ multiplex PCR. The sample has over 90,000 clones, 90% seen once; the top ten hold 0.15% to 0.2%. The V call is TRBV19, the J call TRBJ2-7; possibly TRBD2 for D (6 bases). The clonotype comes from an adult with an advanced solid tumor such as melanoma, head and neck, liver or kidney cancer. The source was CD4+ or CD8+ T cells sorted from blood, collected in a trial of the OX40 agonist ivuxolimab. The CDR3 region is CASSSLWEDEQYF. The CDR3 DNA is TGTGCCAGTAGCAGCCTGTGGGAGGACGAGCAGTACTTC.